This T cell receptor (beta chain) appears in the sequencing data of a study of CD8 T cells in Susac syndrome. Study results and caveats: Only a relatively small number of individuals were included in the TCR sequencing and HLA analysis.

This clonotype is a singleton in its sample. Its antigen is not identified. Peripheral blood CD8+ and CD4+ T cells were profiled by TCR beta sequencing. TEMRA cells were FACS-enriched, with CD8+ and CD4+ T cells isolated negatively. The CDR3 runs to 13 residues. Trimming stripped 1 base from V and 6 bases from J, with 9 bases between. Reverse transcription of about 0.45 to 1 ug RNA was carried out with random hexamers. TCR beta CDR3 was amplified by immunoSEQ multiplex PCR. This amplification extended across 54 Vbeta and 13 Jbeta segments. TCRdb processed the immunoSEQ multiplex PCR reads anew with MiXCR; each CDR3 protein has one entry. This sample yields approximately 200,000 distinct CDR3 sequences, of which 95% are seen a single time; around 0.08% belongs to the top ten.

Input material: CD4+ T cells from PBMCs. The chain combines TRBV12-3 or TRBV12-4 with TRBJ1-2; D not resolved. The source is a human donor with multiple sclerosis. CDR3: CASSLGQSHGYTF. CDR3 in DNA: TGTGCCAGCAGTTTAGGCCAATCCCATGGCTACACCTTC.